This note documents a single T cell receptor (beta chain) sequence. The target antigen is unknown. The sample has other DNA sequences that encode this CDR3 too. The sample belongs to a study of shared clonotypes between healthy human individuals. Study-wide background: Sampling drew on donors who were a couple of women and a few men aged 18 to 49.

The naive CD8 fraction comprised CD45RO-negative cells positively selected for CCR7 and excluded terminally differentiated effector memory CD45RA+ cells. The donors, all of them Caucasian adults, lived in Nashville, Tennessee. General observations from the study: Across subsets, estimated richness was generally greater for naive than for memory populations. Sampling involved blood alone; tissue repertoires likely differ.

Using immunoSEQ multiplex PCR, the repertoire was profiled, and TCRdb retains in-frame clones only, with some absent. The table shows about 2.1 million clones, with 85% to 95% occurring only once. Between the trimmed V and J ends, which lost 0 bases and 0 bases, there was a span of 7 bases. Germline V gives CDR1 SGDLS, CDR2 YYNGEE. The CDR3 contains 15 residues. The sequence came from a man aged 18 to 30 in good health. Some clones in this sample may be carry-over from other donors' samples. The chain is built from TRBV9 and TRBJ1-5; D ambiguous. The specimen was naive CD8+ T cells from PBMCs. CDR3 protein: CASSVGQNSNQPQHF. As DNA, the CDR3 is TGTGCCAGCAGCGTAGGCCAAAATAGCAATCAGCCCCAGCATTTT.